This T cell receptor (beta chain) came from a study of molecular identifiers for immune sequencing clone quantification. Naive CD8 libraries were made from around 18,000 to 910,000 sorted cells, and they used 10%, 30% or 50% RNA. The authors gated naive CD8 T cells as CD8+CD4-CCR7+CD45RA+ for sorting. In preparing bulk TCR libraries, previously described methods and listed TCR primers were used. MiXCR, applied by TCRdb to the PCR reads, yields one record per CDR3 protein. The sample yields more than 550,000 distinct CDR3 sequences, around 25% seen once. This clonotype was seen a handful of times. Its antigen is currently unknown. Study-wide results and limits: Clones exceeding 20 RNA copies carried over 97% of effector molecules but under 1% of naive-cell molecules.

Material for sequencing was naive CD8+ T cells from blood, with Jurkat cell RNA spiked in. Subset indicated: FACS-sorted CD8+CD4-CCR7+CD45RA+ naive T cells. The TCR comes from a human donor in good health. Some libraries in this study had Jurkat cell RNA spiked in.

CDR3 residues: CASRGIGTGGYEQYF. CDR3 in DNA: TGTGCCAGCAGGGGTATAGGGACAGGGGGATACGAGCAGTACTTC. This sequence joins TRBV6-1 and TRBJ2-7, with TRBD1 matching 11 bases. The CDR3 sequence is 15 residues long. The V segment lost 6 bases and the J segment 4 bases; nucleotides outside the gene matches: 8. The germline gives CDR1 MNHNS, CDR2 SASEGT.